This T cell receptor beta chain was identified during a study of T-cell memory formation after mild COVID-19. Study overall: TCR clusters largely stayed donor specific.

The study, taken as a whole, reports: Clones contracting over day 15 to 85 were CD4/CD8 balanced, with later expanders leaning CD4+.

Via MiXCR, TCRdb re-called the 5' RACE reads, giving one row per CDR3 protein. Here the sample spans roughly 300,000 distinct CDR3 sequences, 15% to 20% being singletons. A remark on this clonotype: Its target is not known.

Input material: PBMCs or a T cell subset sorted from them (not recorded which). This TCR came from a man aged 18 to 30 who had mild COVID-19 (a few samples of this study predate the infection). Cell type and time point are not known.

This CDR3 reads CASSQDHWRQFF. The CDR3 DNA sequence: TGTGCCAGCAGCCAAGACCACTGGAGGCAGTTCTTC. The gene calls are TRBV3-1 and TRBJ2-1; D unresolved. The V gene lost 0 bases and the J gene lost 12 bases, with 9 bases spanning the gap. The germline CDR1 and CDR2 sequences are LGHDT and YNNKEL (reference sequence). CDR3 length equals 12 residues.